This TCR beta chain was sequenced in a study of cytomegalovirus exposure and HLA in healthy donors. Study outcomes and limitations: The tendency of first-cohort TCR clusters to co-occur in the roughly 130 validation repertoires was the finding of a later analysis. Across donors, most TCRs were seen rarely, yet some public ones were widespread. In vitro, three CMV-associated chains proved specific for CMV antigens.

V lost 0 bases to trimming and J lost 8 bases; unmatched junction nucleotides: 2. This CDR3 is built from 13 residues. Germline V gives CDR1 SGHDN, CDR2 FVKESK. To note about this clone: Its target is unknown.

Profiling relied on immunoSEQ multiplex PCR, and the TCRdb table lists in-frame clones only, not all of them. The table includes about 130,000 clones, 85% to 90% detected once. Separate from the roughly 700-subject first cohort was the approximately 110-subject validation cohort, to which the donors belonged. Sequencing used PBMCs. The TCR was taken from a young woman in good health and CMV-seronegative. This rearrangement joins TRBV14 to TRBJ1-1; 8 nucleotides line up with TRBD1. CDR3 sequence: CASSQEWTGEAFF. CDR3 DNA: TGTGCCAGCAGCCAAGAATGGACAGGGGAAGCTTTCTTT.